These 21 T cell receptor beta chains were sequenced from one sample in a study of T cells after yellow fever vaccination (dated by TCRdb to between 2018 and 2021). Taken with the paper, the label for treatment or condition translates to: live attenuated yellow fever vaccine strain. Libraries were prepared through 5' RACE. Sequenced on an Illumina HiSeq 2500. TCRdb cleaned the public reads at Q25 with fastp, built clones with MiXCR and kept in-frame beta chains. Merged by CDR3 protein, the rows form single entries marked with the most common genes and DNA. A total of about 350,000 distinct CDR3 sequences appear in this sample, 8% to 9.5% of them only once. The leading ten clones occupy 15% to 20% of the sample. The specimen was PBMCs, collected about 49 days after the first yellow fever vaccination. The receptors originated from a man younger than 35 who received the YFV17D yellow fever vaccine.

This clonotype was found a few times. V gene TRBV6-1 combines with J gene TRBJ2-7, with 7 bases aligning to TRBD1. Germline V lookup: CDR1 MNHNS, CDR2 SASEGT. V gave up 3 bases and J gave up 6 bases; unmatched junction bases: 11. The CDR3 has 15 amino acids. The CDR3 coding sequence is TGTGCCAGCAGTGATAAACATGGCAACAGGGGCGAGCAGTACTTC. Residues: CASSDKHGNRGEQYF.

This clonotype turned up a few times. The chain uses TRBV11-2 and TRBJ2-2; 11 nucleotides agree with TRBD2. V shed 4 bases, J shed 6 bases, and the junction held 4 bases outside the gene matches. This CDR3 region has 15 residues. The germline CDR1 and CDR2 sequences are SGHAT and FQNNGV. Here the CDR3 reads CASSYLSGGAGELFF. The CDR3, as DNA: TGTGCCAGCAGCTATCTTAGCGGGGGGGCCGGGGAGCTGTTTTTT.

This clonotype was picked up a small number of times. The V gene is TRBV3-1, the J gene TRBJ1-2; D perhaps matches TRBD1 (6 bases). Germline V CDR1 and CDR2: LGHDT, YNNKEL (reference sequence). CDR3 size: 18 residues. Between the trimmed V and J ends, which lost 4 bases and 4 bases, there was a span of 25 bases. CDR3: CASSPRGGGSGTRYGYTF. The CDR3 region has the DNA TGTGCCAGCAGCCCGCGCGGGGGGGGATCCGGGACACGCTATGGCTACACCTTC.

The V call is TRBV7-3, the J call TRBJ2-3; 7 nucleotides match TRBD1. V gave up 5 bases and J gave up 2 bases; unmatched junction bases: 7. Looked up from germline, CDR1 is SGHTA and CDR2 is FQGTGA. The CDR3 extends over 15 amino acids. CDR3: CASSHRDSSTDTQYF. CDR3 nucleotide sequence: TGTGCCAGCAGCCACCGGGACAGCTCCACAGATACGCAGTATTTT.

The chain links TRBV15 to TRBJ2-1; TRBD1 aligns across 7 bases. CDR1 LNHNV and CDR2 YYDKDF come from the germline V gene (reference sequence). With 4 bases clipped from V and 2 bases from J, the junction kept 5 bases outside the gene matches. The CDR3 runs 15 residues. CDR3 region: CATSTGQGAYNEQFF. CDR3 bases: TGTGCCACCAGCACCGGGCAGGGGGCCTACAATGAGCAGTTCTTC.

There are many counts of this clonotype. The chain carries TRBV5-1 and TRBJ1-2; tentatively, D is TRBD1 (6 bases). Per the germline V gene, CDR1 is SGHRS and CDR2 is YFSETQ. V was cut by 4 bases and J by 7 bases, with 17 bases left in between. The CDR3 contains 14 residues. The chain's CDR3 is CASSTTPQGLGYTF. In nucleotides, the CDR3 is TGCGCCAGCAGCACTACTCCACAGGGACTTGGCTACACCTTC.

This clonotype occurred many times. The rearrangement links TRBV12-3 or TRBV12-4 to TRBJ2-1, with TRBD2 as a possible D gene (5 bases). The CDR3 has 12 residues. Trimming shortened V by 2 bases and J by 7 bases, and 6 bases separated the two germline ends. CDR3 sequence: CASSLLANEQFF. The CDR3 nucleotides read TGTGCCAGCAGTTTACTAGCTAATGAGCAGTTCTTC.

Note on this clonotype: The junction and the germline gene differ at one end; a read error may be behind it. The V gene is TRBV6-2 or TRBV6-3, the J gene TRBJ2-4, with TRBD1 identical over 7 bases. The CDR3 is 15 amino acids. CDR1 and CDR2 from the germline V gene are MNHEY and SVGEGT. This CDR3 is CASRRKGQYYPIEYF. The CDR3 DNA reads as TGTGCCAGCAGACGAAAGGGACAGTACTACCCCATTGAGTACTTC.

This clonotype was detected ten times or more. The rearrangement joins TRBV11-2 to TRBJ1-1; no clear D gene. Germline CDR1 is SGHAT and CDR2 is FQNNGV. CDR3 length equals 13 residues. Trimming stripped 1 base from V and 4 bases from J, with 7 bases between. The CDR3 protein is CASSLARGTEAFF. The CDR3 coding sequence is TGTGCCAGCAGCTTAGCACGGGGCACTGAAGCTTTCTTT.

There are a few counts of this clonotype. This rearrangement joins TRBV29-1 to TRBJ2-4; 8 bases fit TRBD1. The CDR3 has 13 amino acids. Germline lookup yields CDR1 SQVTM and CDR2 ANQGSEA. V trimming: 5 bases; J trimming: 3 bases; junction bases outside the gene matches: 3. For the CDR3, the DNA is TGCAGCGTTCAGGGGGCTAGCAAAAACATTCAGTACTTC. Residues: CSVQGASKNIQYF.

This clonotype came up many times. Mismatch with germline at one junction end may stem from a read error. The chain carries TRBV5-1 and TRBJ1-6; D unclear. Germline loops: CDR1 SGHRS, CDR2 YFSETQ. This CDR3 is 16 amino acids long. The CDR3 sequence: CASILRSSSYNSPLHF. The DNA for the CDR3 is TGCGCCAGCATCTTGCGTTCGAGCTCCTATAATTCACCCCTCCACTTT.

The chain is built from TRBV11-2 and TRBJ2-7; 7 positions match TRBD1. V lost 3 bases to trimming and J lost 5 bases; unmatched junction nucleotides: 19. Germline V gene lookup returns CDR1 SGHAT and CDR2 FQNNGV. This CDR3 has 18 amino acids. In DNA form, the CDR3 reads TGTGCCAGCAGCTTTGGGGAGATGGGAGAAACAGGGGACGACGAGCAGTACTTC. Translated: CASSFGEMGETGDDEQYF. Based on the CDR3 plus reference TRBV11-2 and TRBJ2-7, the full variable domain is EAGVAQSPRYKIIEKRQSVAFWCNPISGHATLYWYQQILGQGPKLLIQFQNNGVVDDSQLPKDRFSAERLKGVDSTLKIQPAKLEDSAVYLCASSFGEMGETGDDEQYFGPGTRLTVT.

This clonotype occurred a few times. The chain joins TRBV4-3 to TRBJ1-1, with D unresolved. Per germline, CDR1 LGHNA and CDR2 YSLEER. This CDR3 has 14 amino acids. V lost 3 bases and J lost 11, with 19 bases in between. The DNA of the CDR3 is TGCGCCAGCAGCCAGGACGGGCTAGGGCTTTCGGCTTTCTTT. Protein sequence: CASSQDGLGLSAFF.

As regards this clonotype: A much larger clone is a single base away; this may be a read error. This chain uses TRBV19 with TRBJ2-1; D possibly uses TRBD1 or TRBD2 (5 bases each). Germline CDR1 is LNHDA and CDR2 is SQIVND (reference sequence). This CDR3 is built from 17 residues. CDR3 in amino acids: CASIIRAWGSSYNEQFF. The CDR3 DNA reads as TGTGCCAGTATTATACGAGCTTGGGGGAGCTCCTACAATGAGCAGTTCTTC. The variable domain in full, completed from reference TRBV19 and TRBJ2-1, reads DGGITQSPKYLFRKEGQNVTLSCEQNLNHDAMYWYRQDPGQGLRLIYYSQIVNDFQKGDIAEGYSVSREKKESFPLTVTSAQKNPTAFYLCASIIRAWGSSYNEQFFGPGTRLTVL.

The table lists this clonotype with many counts. The chain carries TRBV6-5 and TRBJ1-5; D is unresolved. V was cut by 8 bases and J by 6 bases, with 17 bases left in between. The CDR3 length is 14 residues. Germline CDR1 and CDR2: MNHEY and SVGAGI. The CDR3 DNA follows: TGTGCCAGCTTTGAGCCGGCGGAGGCTCAGCCCCAGCATTTT. Its translation is CASFEPAEAQPQHF.

The chain recombines TRBV27 with TRBJ1-4; D perhaps matches TRBD1 (6 bases). Deletions cut 5 bases from V and 3 bases from J, with 10 bases between. This CDR3 contains 14 residues. Germline V CDR1 and CDR2: MNHEY, SMNVEV (reference sequence). CDR3 loop: CASSRGGANEKLFF. The CDR3 DNA is TGTGCCAGCAGTAGAGGGGGAGCTAATGAAAAACTGTTTTTT.

This chain joins TRBV18 and TRBJ2-7, with 7 nucleotides matching TRBD1. CDR1 KGHSH and CDR2 LQKENI come from the germline V gene. V shed 3 bases, J shed 5 bases, and the junction held 10 bases outside the gene matches. The CDR3 is 15 amino acids. This CDR3 is CASSPTLTGNNEQYV. The CDR3 nucleotides are TGTGCCAGCTCACCCACCCTGACAGGGAACAACGAGCAGTACGTC.

This clonotype was picked up a small number of times. The chain links TRBV5-5 to TRBJ2-7; either TRBD1 or TRBD2 may fit D (5 bases each). Germline lookup yields CDR1 SGHKS and CDR2 YYEKEE (reference sequence). The ends were cut back, 2 bases at V and 2 bases at J, with 11 bases in the middle. The CDR3 consists of 14 residues. This CDR3 reads CASSFRDGPYEQYV. The CDR3 bases are TGTGCCAGCAGCTTCCGGGACGGACCCTACGAGCAGTACGTC.

This clonotype has more than one count but fewer than ten. The V gene is TRBV11-2, the J gene TRBJ2-3; the match to TRBD1 covers 8 bases. Trimming cost V 5 bases and J 4 bases; bases outside gene matches: 8. Germline V CDR1 and CDR2: SGHAT, FQNNGV. CDR3 length: 15 residues. DNA of the CDR3: TGTGCCAGCAGCCTAAGGACAGGGTATTCAGATACGCAGTATTTT. Translation: CASSLRTGYSDTQYF.

The J gene is TRBJ2-1, the V gene TRBV9; 11 nucleotides align to TRBD2. V dropped 0 bases and J dropped 4; count of bases not matched to a gene: 3. The CDR3 is 16 amino acids. Germline V gene sequence: CDR1 SGDLS, CDR2 YYNGEE. The CDR3 bases are TGTGCCAGCAGCGTAGGGGGACTAGCGGTATACAATGAGCAGTTCTTC. It encodes CASSVGGLAVYNEQFF.

A few counts support this clonotype. The rearrangement joins TRBV7-6 to TRBJ2-3; 7 positions match TRBD1. The CDR3 runs 15 residues. Germline CDR1 SGHVS, CDR2 FNYEAQ. V dropped 4 bases and J dropped 3; count of bases not matched to a gene: 7. The CDR3 DNA is TGTGCCAGCAGCTCTCCGAACAGGGGTACAGATACGCAGTATTTT. Translation gives CASSSPNRGTDTQYF.